The source of this T cell receptor beta chain is a study of T cell repertoires in cytomegalovirus infection. Study-level background: As its CMV epitopes, the study selected recently identified HLA-C-restricted and well-studied HLA-B-restricted targets. Carrying CMV and the relevant HLA type showed in public TCR beta signatures.

Note on this clonotype: Its cognate antigen is unknown.

The CDR3 spans 15 residues. Trimming cost V 0 bases and J 3 bases, with 9 bases left between them. Germline CDR1 LGHDT, CDR2 YNNKEL (reference sequence). Study-wide points: Accumulated public TCR beta family frequency recognized individuals carrying CMV together with the relevant HLA.

TCRdb re-derived calls from the reads in MiXCR, one entry per CDR3 protein. The profile shows 650,000 to 900,000 distinct CDR3 sequences, approximately 32% of them singletons. The clonotype was recovered from a human donor in good health (CMV status not recorded). Some clones in this sample may be carry-over from other donors' samples. This sequence joins TRBV3-1 and TRBJ2-1; no firm D call. Here the sequenced sample was cultured CD8+ T cells from PBMCs, taken from culture after CMV antigen stimulation. For the CDR3, the DNA is TGTGCCAGCAGCCAAGAAGAGACCATCTACAATGAGCAGTTCTTC. Protein: CASSQEETIYNEQFF.